This T cell receptor beta chain was observed in a study of beta chain features in type 1 diabetes. Unmatched junction bases numbered 4, after V lost 2 bases and J lost 5 bases. CDR1 and CDR2 (germline): WSHSY, SAAADI. This CDR3 comprises 14 residues. Remarks on this clone: Its antigen is undetermined.

Study conclusions and caveats: In all four CD4+ subsets, TCRB CDR3 length was significantly, moderately reduced in type 1 diabetes. The cDNA sequencing approach could over-represent high-TCR-expressing cells. The question left open here concerned HLA type influencing TCRB rearrangement.

Expressed TCRB transcripts were sequenced because the entire RNA isolate underwent reverse transcription. A few million reads were obtained on average from naive, central memory and regulatory T cell samples. Assay used: immunoSEQ multiplex PCR; TCRdb lists only in-frame clones, some missing. The data show 300,000 to 350,000 clones, 7% to 10% seen once. The source material was central memory CD4+ T cells from blood. J is TRBJ2-5 and V is TRBV10-2, with 8 bases lining up with TRBD2. This clonotype originated in a young man with type 1 diabetes. CDR3 amino acids: CASSERGGWETQYF. CDR3 DNA sequence: TGCGCCAGCAGTGAGCGCGGGGGGTGGGAGACCCAGTACTTC.